This is a list of T cell receptor beta chains from one sample in a study of blood T cell repertoires in COVID-19. The protocol was immunoSEQ multiplex PCR, while the TCRdb copy is restricted to in-frame clones and leaves out a portion. The sample has about 240,000 clones, 85% to 90% seen once. The source material was PBMCs or T cells enriched from blood (not recorded which). The receptors were sampled from a woman between 25 and 40 years old who had recovered from COVID-19. Each CDR3 is given with its conserved first and last residue. D genes are given only for firm matches. Rows may omit the clone size; those that give it use once, few, many or a size class.

J gene: TRBJ1-2
V gene: TRBV7-2
clone size: .
D gene: .
CDR3 DNA: TGTGCCAGCAGCAAAGGGGGGGGAGAGGTAATTTATGGCTACACCTTC
CDR3 protein: CASSKGGGEVIYGYTF

J gene: TRBJ1-2
V gene: TRBV28
clone size: .
D gene: .
CDR3 DNA: TGTGCCACCCAAGGGAGGGCCCGTGGTGGCTACACCTTC
CDR3 protein: CATQGRARGGYTF

J gene: TRBJ1-1
V gene: TRBV18
clone size: .
D gene: TRBD1
CDR3 DNA: TGTGCCAGCTCACCGGACAGGAATGAAGCTTTCTTT
CDR3 protein: CASSPDRNEAFF

J gene: TRBJ2-7
V gene: TRBV9
clone size: once
D gene: TRBD1
CDR3 DNA: TGTGCCAGCAGCGTGGGACAGGGAGCCTACGAGCAGTACTTC
CDR3 protein: CASSVGQGAYEQYF

J gene: TRBJ1-3
V gene: TRBV9
clone size: .
D gene: .
CDR3 DNA: TGTGCCAGCAGCCTCCTGAGGGAACAATCCGGAAACACCATATATTTT
CDR3 protein: CASSLLREQSGNTIYF

J gene: TRBJ2-1
V gene: TRBV19
clone size: .
D gene: .
CDR3 DNA: TGTGCCAGTAGTATTATTCACAGGGTAGGTGAGCAGTTCTTC
CDR3 protein: CASSIIHRVGEQFF

J gene: TRBJ2-3
V gene: TRBV5-1
clone size: .
D gene: TRBD2
CDR3 DNA: TGCGCCAGCAGCTTGGAATGGCGGGAGACAGATACGCAGTATTTT
CDR3 protein: CASSLEWRETDTQYF

J gene: TRBJ2-6
V gene: TRBV6-2/TRBV6-3
clone size: .
D gene: .
CDR3 DNA: TGTGCCAGCAGTTACTCGGGCCGGGGGGCGGACTCTGGGGCCAACGTCCTGACTTTC
CDR3 protein: CASSYSGRGADSGANVLTF

J gene: TRBJ1-5
V gene: TRBV2
clone size: .
D gene: TRBD1
CDR3 DNA: TGTGCCAGCAGTGAAGGTAGACAGGGGGCTCAGCCCCAGCATTTT
CDR3 protein: CASSEGRQGAQPQHF

J gene: TRBJ2-2
V gene: TRBV28
clone size: .
D gene: .
CDR3 DNA: TGTGCCAGCCTGGACAGGCGAAGCGGGAGTCTGACCGGGGAGCTGTTTTTT
CDR3 protein: CASLDRRSGSLTGELFF

J gene: TRBJ1-1
V gene: TRBV7-6
clone size: .
D gene: .
CDR3 DNA: TGTGCCAGCAGCTTAGCTAAGAACACTGAAGCTTTCTTT
CDR3 protein: CASSLAKNTEAFF

J gene: TRBJ1-1
V gene: TRBV11-2
clone size: .
D gene: TRBD1
CDR3 DNA: TGTGCCAGCAGCGGGGGACAGGGGATTGAAGCTTTCTTT
CDR3 protein: CASSGGQGIEAFF

J gene: TRBJ2-6
V gene: TRBV28
clone size: once
D gene: .
CDR3 DNA: TGTGCCAGCAACCGGTTTTCTGGGGCCAACGTCCTGACTTTC
CDR3 protein: CASNRFSGANVLTF

J gene: TRBJ1-5
V gene: TRBV9
clone size: .
D gene: .
CDR3 DNA: TGTGCCAGCAGCGCAGGTGGCAATCAGCCCCAGCATTTT
CDR3 protein: CASSAGGNQPQHF

J gene: TRBJ1-1
V gene: TRBV5-5
clone size: .
D gene: .
CDR3 DNA: TGTGCCAGCAGCTCTGACAGGTACACTGAAGCTTTCTTT
CDR3 protein: CASSSDRYTEAFF

J gene: TRBJ1-4
V gene: TRBV6-2/TRBV6-3
clone size: .
D gene: .
CDR3 DNA: TGTGCCAGCAGTCTTATCTCAACTAATGAAAAACTGTTTTTT
CDR3 protein: CASSLISTNEKLFF

J gene: TRBJ2-3
V gene: TRBV9
clone size: once
D gene: .
CDR3 DNA: TGTGCCAGCAGCGCGTCGGGGGGCACAGATACGCAGTATTTT
CDR3 protein: CASSASGGTDTQYF

J gene: TRBJ2-1
V gene: TRBV9
clone size: once
D gene: TRBD2
CDR3 DNA: TGTGCCAGCAGCGTAGATTGGACTCCCTGGGGGAGGGCCCCCCTACACAATGAGCAGTTCTTC
CDR3 protein: CASSVDWTPWGRAPLHNEQFF

J gene: TRBJ1-2
V gene: TRBV5-1
clone size: .
D gene: TRBD1
CDR3 DNA: TGCGCCAGCAGCTTGGGGACAGGAGGATATGGCTACACCTTC
CDR3 protein: CASSLGTGGYGYTF

J gene: TRBJ1-1
V gene: TRBV5-6
clone size: .
D gene: TRBD1
CDR3 DNA: TGTGCCAGCAGCGGTGGGACAGGGATGAACACTGAAGCTTTCTTT
CDR3 protein: CASSGGTGMNTEAFF

J gene: TRBJ1-2
V gene: TRBV11-2
clone size: once
D gene: .
CDR3 DNA: TGTGCCAGCAGCTTATATACACACTATGGCTACACCTTC
CDR3 protein: CASSLYTHYGYTF

J gene: TRBJ2-7
V gene: TRBV7-2
clone size: .
D gene: TRBD2
CDR3 DNA: TGTGCCAGCAGCCCTCAAGCGGGAGCAGCGTACGAGCAGTACTTC
CDR3 protein: CASSPQAGAAYEQYF

J gene: TRBJ1-4
V gene: TRBV11-2
clone size: .
D gene: .
CDR3 DNA: TGTGCCAGCAGCTTACAGGGCAGCTCCAACCCTAATGAAAAACTGTTTTTT
CDR3 protein: CASSLQGSSNPNEKLFF

J gene: TRBJ2-7
V gene: TRBV7-2
clone size: .
D gene: TRBD2
CDR3 DNA: TGTGCCAGCAGCTTAGAGAGTCCCGGTAGAACTAGCGTTCCCTACGAGCAGTACTTC
CDR3 protein: CASSLESPGRTSVPYEQYF

J gene: TRBJ2-5
V gene: TRBV5-1
clone size: few
D gene: TRBD1
CDR3 DNA: TGCGCCAGCAGCTGGACAGGGGGGCTTGGCCCCCGAGAGACCCAGTACTTC
CDR3 protein: CASSWTGGLGPRETQYF

J gene: TRBJ2-7
V gene: TRBV4-1
clone size: .
D gene: TRBD2
CDR3 DNA: TGCGCCAGCAGCCAAAAGGGGGGACTAGACTACGAGCAGTACTTC
CDR3 protein: CASSQKGGLDYEQYF

J gene: TRBJ2-5
V gene: TRBV11-2
clone size: .
D gene: .
CDR3 DNA: TGTGCCAGCAGCTTCGTACGCGGAGGGGTGGGAAAGACCCAGTACTTC
CDR3 protein: CASSFVRGGVGKTQYF

J gene: TRBJ1-2
V gene: TRBV7-2
clone size: .
D gene: .
CDR3 DNA: TGTGCCAGCAGCTTAGTTGAGACAGACTATGGCTACACCTTC
CDR3 protein: CASSLVETDYGYTF

J gene: TRBJ2-6
V gene: TRBV30
clone size: .
D gene: .
CDR3 DNA: TGTGCCTGGACCACTCCTGGGGCCAACGTCCTGACTTTC
CDR3 protein: CAWTTPGANVLTF

J gene: TRBJ1-5
V gene: TRBV4-3
clone size: .
D gene: .
CDR3 DNA: TGCGCCAGCAGCCAGGCTAGAAATCAGCCCCAGCATTTT
CDR3 protein: CASSQARNQPQHF

J gene: TRBJ1-4
V gene: TRBV7-8
clone size: .
D gene: TRBD1
CDR3 DNA: TGTGCCAGCAGCGACAGGGGGACTGGAAAACTGTTTTTT
CDR3 protein: CASSDRGTGKLFF

J gene: TRBJ2-1
V gene: TRBV10-3
clone size: .
D gene: .
CDR3 DNA: TGTGCCATCAGTGCAAACGAGTCCGATGAGCAGTTCTTC
CDR3 protein: CAISANESDEQFF

J gene: TRBJ1-1
V gene: TRBV29-1
clone size: once
D gene: TRBD1
CDR3 DNA: TGCAGCGTTTACCCAGGACAGGGTAGGACTGAAGCTTTCTTT
CDR3 protein: CSVYPGQGRTEAFF

J gene: TRBJ1-1
V gene: TRBV4-3
clone size: .
D gene: .
CDR3 DNA: TGCGCCAGCAGCCAAAAACCGGGGTCGGAAGCTTTCTTT
CDR3 protein: CASSQKPGSEAFF

J gene: TRBJ1-4
V gene: TRBV7-2
clone size: .
D gene: TRBD1
CDR3 DNA: TGTGCCAGCAAGACAGGGTTGAATGAAAAACTGTTTTTT
CDR3 protein: CASKTGLNEKLFF

J gene: TRBJ1-1
V gene: TRBV19
clone size: once
D gene: .
CDR3 DNA: TGTGCCAGTACGGGCAGGGGTTACACTGAAGCTTTCTTT
CDR3 protein: CASTGRGYTEAFF

J gene: TRBJ1-2
V gene: TRBV3-1/TRBV3-2
clone size: .
D gene: TRBD1
CDR3 DNA: TGTGCCAGCAGCCATAACAGGGGGCCTGGCTACACCTTC
CDR3 protein: CASSHNRGPGYTF

J gene: TRBJ2-7
V gene: TRBV30
clone size: .
D gene: .
CDR3 DNA: TGTGCCTGGAGTACAGGCCTCTACTACGAGCAGTACTTC
CDR3 protein: CAWSTGLYYEQYF

J gene: TRBJ1-5
V gene: TRBV20-1
clone size: .
D gene: .
CDR3 DNA: TGCAGTGCTAGTACTACGAGCGGGGGGCCTCAGCCCCAGCATTTT
CDR3 protein: CSASTTSGGPQPQHF

J gene: TRBJ1-6
V gene: TRBV4-3
clone size: .
D gene: .
CDR3 DNA: TGCGCCAGCAGCCAAGTGGAGTTTTGGGCTAGCACAGCCAATTCACCCCTCCACTTT
CDR3 protein: CASSQVEFWASTANSPLHF